The present T cell receptor beta chain was sequenced within a study of cytomegalovirus exposure and HLA in healthy donors. PCR primers comprised 60 Vbeta and 13 Jbeta primers. Libraries were prepared by immunoSEQ multiplex PCR; TCRdb keeps only in-frame clonotypes and omits some of them. The sample contains 140,000 or so clones, 78% of which appear only once. This CDR3 spans 13 amino acids. From germline, CDR1 is PRHDT and CDR2 FYEKMQ (reference sequence). V dropped 4 bases and J dropped 2 bases, with 8 bases sitting between them. The rearrangement uses TRBV13 and TRBJ1-2; unclear D gene. The sequence was collected from a female donor in good health and CMV-seronegative. The sample taken for sequencing was PBMCs. CDR3 nucleotides: TGTGCCAGCAGCTCAGAGACAAACTATGGCTACACCTTC. It yields the protein CASSSETNYGYTF.